The entry below gives a single T cell receptor beta chain sequence along with its context. The antigen is unknown. With 60 Vbeta and 13 Jbeta primers, the PCR was carried out. Sequencing used immunoSEQ multiplex PCR; TCRdb keeps in-frame clones, though not all of them. The sample has some 120,000 clones, 65% to 85% seen once; the top ten hold just under 3%. The data were taken from a study of cytomegalovirus exposure and HLA in healthy donors. Study-wide findings and caveats: A later analysis appeared to link common viral pathogens to several of the most significant clusters.

Germline V gene lookup returns CDR1 MDHEN and CDR2 SYDVKM. This CDR3 is 13 amino acids long. After removal of 6 bases from V and 9 bases from J, the junction contained 5 bases not matched to a gene. Sequenced material: PBMCs. This clonotype was sampled from a woman between 40 and 50 years old in good health and CMV-seropositive. This chain links TRBV28 with TRBJ1-4; 9 nucleotides line up with TRBD1. The CDR3 is CASRTGGTQKLFF. In DNA form, the CDR3 reads TGTGCCAGCAGGACAGGGGGTACCCAAAAACTGTTTTTT. The full variable domain, with the rest looked up from reference TRBV28 and TRBJ1-4, is DVKVTQSSRYLVKRTGEKVFLECVQDMDHENMFWYRQDPGLGLRLIYFSYDVKMKEKGDIPEGYSVSREKKERFSLILESASTNQTSMYLCASRTGGTQKLFFGSGTQLSVL.